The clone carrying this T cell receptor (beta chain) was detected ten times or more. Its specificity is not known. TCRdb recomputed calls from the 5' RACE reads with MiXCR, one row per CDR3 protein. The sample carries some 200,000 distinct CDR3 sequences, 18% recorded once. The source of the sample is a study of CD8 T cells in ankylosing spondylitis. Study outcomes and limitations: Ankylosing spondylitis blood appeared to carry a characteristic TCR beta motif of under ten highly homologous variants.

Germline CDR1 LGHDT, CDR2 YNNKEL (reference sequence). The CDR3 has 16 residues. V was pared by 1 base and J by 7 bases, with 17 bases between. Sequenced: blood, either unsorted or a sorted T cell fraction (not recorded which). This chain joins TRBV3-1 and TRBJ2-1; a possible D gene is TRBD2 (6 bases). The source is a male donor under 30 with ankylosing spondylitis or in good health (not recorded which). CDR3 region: CASSQGARGLVNEQFF. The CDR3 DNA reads TGTGCCAGCAGCCAAGGGGCAAGGGGACTCGTGAATGAGCAGTTCTTC.